The 9 T cell receptor beta chains presented below share a single source sample, sequenced in a study of OX40 agonist ivuxolimab in advanced cancers. Clones were read by immunoSEQ multiplex PCR, and TCRdb kept only the in-frame ones, dropping some. Here the sample spans about 82,000 clones, over 85% being singletons. Material: CD4+ or CD8+ T cells sorted from blood, obtained in a trial of the OX40 agonist ivuxolimab. These receptors came from an adult with an advanced solid tumor such as melanoma, head and neck, liver or kidney cancer.

The chain uses TRBV19 and TRBJ2-1; 7 positions match TRBD1. In germline, CDR1 is LNHDA, CDR2 SQIVND (reference sequence). The trim removed 4 bases at V and 2 bases at J, leaving 8 bases unmatched. This CDR3 is built from 16 residues. CDR3: CASSTLDRVPYNEQFF. CDR3 nucleotides: TGTGCCAGTAGTACCCTAGACAGGGTCCCCTACAATGAGCAGTTCTTC.

This chain links TRBV20-1 with TRBJ2-1; D tentatively fits TRBD1 or TRBD2 (5 bases each). The V gene lost 3 bases and the J gene lost 7 bases, with 7 bases spanning the gap. Germline V CDR1 and CDR2: DFQATT, SNEGSKA (reference sequence). CDR3 length equals 11 residues. The CDR3 nucleotides are TGCAGTGCTAGGGGGGAGAATGAGCAGTTCTTC. Translating gives CSARGENEQFF.

The V gene is TRBV6-5, the J gene TRBJ1-3; 7 bases fit TRBD1. The J segment lost 3 bases and the V segment lost 0 bases, leaving 5 bases of the junction unmatched. This CDR3 has 16 amino acids. Germline values: CDR1 MNHEY, CDR2 SVGAGI. CDR3 nucleotides: TGTGCCAGCAGTTACTCCGGGACAGATTTTGGAAACACCATATATTTT. Translated, it gives CASSYSGTDFGNTIYF.

The chain employs TRBV9 and TRBJ2-3; 9 bases map to TRBD2. V was clipped by 0 bases and J by 0 bases; unmatched bases: 5. The CDR3 length is 17 residues. Germline V gene lookup returns CDR1 SGDLS and CDR2 YYNGEE. The CDR3 here is CASSVGYSGRSTDTQYF. The CDR3 nucleotides read TGTGCCAGCAGCGTAGGTTATAGCGGGAGAAGCACAGATACGCAGTATTTT. Using reference TRBV9 and TRBJ2-3 for the parts outside the CDR3, the full variable domain is DSGVTQTPKHLITATGQRVTLRCSPRSGDLSVYWYQQSLDQGLQFLIQYYNGEERAKGNILERFSAQQFPDLHSELNLSSLELGDSALYFCASSVGYSGRSTDTQYFGPGTRLTVL.

This clone appeared a few times. V is TRBV4-1 and J is TRBJ1-6; possible D gene TRBD1, 5 bases. Germline values: CDR1 MGHRA, CDR2 YSYEKL. The V gene lost 0 bases and the J gene lost 7 bases, with 16 bases spanning the gap. The CDR3 has 17 amino acids. For the CDR3, the DNA is TGCGCCAGCAGCCAAGATAGGGGCCGAGCCGCCAATTCACCCCTCCACTTT. This sequence encodes CASSQDRGRAANSPLHF.

J is TRBJ2-1 and V is TRBV7-9; TRBD2 matches at 11 bases. Trimming cost V 2 bases and J 10 bases; bases outside gene matches: 7. The CDR3 has 15 residues. The germline V gene has CDR1 SEHNR and CDR2 FQNEAQ (reference sequence). The CDR3 sequence is CASSLYSGRAPEQFF. CDR3 nucleotide sequence: TGTGCCAGCAGCTTATATAGCGGGAGGGCCCCCGAGCAGTTCTTC.

This chain joins TRBV6-6 and TRBJ2-7; 8 bases are shared with TRBD1. CDR1 and CDR2 from the germline V gene are MNHNY and SVGAGI (reference sequence). This CDR3 has 15 residues. V lost 2 bases, J lost 3 bases, and 6 bases stayed unmatched. The chain's CDR3 is CASSYQGARVYEQYF. CDR3 DNA sequence: TGTGCCAGCAGTTACCAGGGGGCACGGGTCTACGAGCAGTACTTC.

CDR3 nucleotides: TGTGCCAGTAGTATTTCGGCAGTTTCTGGAAACACCATATATTTT. This codes for CASSISAVSGNTIYF. V gene TRBV19 combines with J gene TRBJ1-3, with no clear D. The germline V gene encodes CDR1 LNHDA and CDR2 SQIVND (reference sequence). This CDR3 is 15 amino acids long. Trimming removed 3 bases from V and 1 base from J, with 10 bases in between. The variable domain in full, with the rest retrieved from reference TRBV19 and TRBJ1-3, is DGGITQSPKYLFRKEGQNVTLSCEQNLNHDAMYWYRQDPGQGLRLIYYSQIVNDFQKGDIAEGYSVSREKKESFPLTVTSAQKNPTAFYLCASSISAVSGNTIYFGEGSWLTVV.

The gene calls are TRBV7-8 and TRBJ1-3; no clear D. V was cut by 5 bases and J by 0 bases, with 5 bases left in between. This CDR3 spans 13 amino acids. The germline V gene encodes CDR1 SGHVS and CDR2 FQNEAQ. CDR3 DNA: TGTGCCAGCAGCGCGAGCTCTGGAAACACCATATATTTT. Amino acids: CASSASSGNTIYF.